A selection of T cell receptor beta chains follows, all from one sample in a study of cytomegalovirus exposure and HLA in healthy donors. Using immunoSEQ multiplex PCR, the repertoire was profiled, and TCRdb retains in-frame clones only, with some absent. The sample has roughly 130,000 clones, 75% to 90% seen once. Sequenced: PBMCs. The receptors here all came from a male donor in good health and CMV-seronegative. Both conserved end residues are part of each CDR3. Fields, in order: CDR3 protein, V gene.

CDR3 protein: CAWSSGTSVSNEQFF; V gene: TRBV30
CDR3 protein: CASSPLRDRGRNEQFF; V gene: TRBV2
CDR3 protein: CASSPGWGGFGEQYF; V gene: TRBV18
CDR3 protein: CASSSVGREETQYF; V gene: TRBV5-1
CDR3 protein: CASSLSTSGSAAGELFF; V gene: TRBV4-2
CDR3 protein: CASFRTGDGYTF; V gene: TRBV6-5
CDR3 protein: CAWSPDGLSRGEQFF; V gene: TRBV30
CDR3 protein: CASSYYLGSYEQYF; V gene: TRBV6-5
CDR3 protein: CASSNGQGLWNSPLHF; V gene: TRBV5-1
CDR3 protein: CASKLGTGYNEQFF; V gene: TRBV28
CDR3 protein: CASSPGGTWTEAFF; V gene: TRBV2
CDR3 protein: CASRGNRLDTQYF; V gene: TRBV6-1
CDR3 protein: CASSLSANSNYEQYF; V gene: TRBV5-1
CDR3 protein: CASSKQGASVRTGELFF; V gene: TRBV19
CDR3 protein: CARGDNTEAFF; V gene: TRBV30
CDR3 protein: CASSLVPGLGGADTQYF; V gene: TRBV11-2
CDR3 protein: CASSSGEFPAGLSTGELFF; V gene: TRBV5-1
CDR3 protein: CASSLGTSGYNEQFF; V gene: TRBV27
CDR3 protein: CASRLDITAFETQYF; V gene: TRBV5-4
CDR3 protein: CASTPRLASHEQFF; V gene: TRBV30
CDR3 protein: CASSNRDRPYGYTF; V gene: TRBV13
CDR3 protein: CASSLGLGFTGELFF; V gene: TRBV5-1
CDR3 protein: CASSKRRQNNEKLFF; V gene: TRBV25-1
CDR3 protein: CASSFPPVMNTEAFF; V gene: TRBV7-9
CDR3 protein: CASSLKGSGHPSADTQYF; V gene: TRBV7-9
CDR3 protein: CASSLAGSYGYTF; V gene: TRBV11-1
CDR3 protein: CASSSTGEYNEQFF; V gene: TRBV6-6
CDR3 protein: CASSLTGVSYEQYF; V gene: TRBV5-4
CDR3 protein: CASSLGQGSNQPQHF; V gene: TRBV5-5
CDR3 protein: CASSQDGTGTTYEQYF; V gene: TRBV4-1
CDR3 protein: CASYNGELFF; V gene: TRBV25-1
CDR3 protein: CASTKPTGLATEAFF; V gene: TRBV28
CDR3 protein: CASSALAGGGNEQFF; V gene: TRBV2
CDR3 protein: CATSRDRGTTGELFF; V gene: TRBV15
CDR3 protein: CAWDSTGVATGELFF; V gene: TRBV30
CDR3 protein: CAWSRGASYEQYF; V gene: TRBV30
CDR3 protein: CASRTDFTYEQYF; V gene: TRBV6-6
CDR3 protein: CASSAVQGAGELFF; V gene: TRBV9
CDR3 protein: CASSESGEGGTEAFF; V gene: TRBV25-1
CDR3 protein: CASSVVESAETQYF; V gene: TRBV9
CDR3 protein: CAWTASRGGRAQKTRMQETQYF; V gene: TRBV30
CDR3 protein: CASGTQTYEQYF; V gene: TRBV7-9
CDR3 protein: CASSIVGGANAGELFF; V gene: TRBV19
CDR3 protein: CASSFWGQGGNEQYF; V gene: TRBV27
CDR3 protein: CASSKDRGASSYEQYF; V gene: TRBV6-1